This is a list of T cell receptor beta chains from one sample in a study of Ad26.COV2.S vaccination and SARS-CoV-2 variants. Method: immunoSEQ multiplex PCR; TCRdb's copy keeps in-frame clones and lacks some. This sample has roughly 300,000 clones, with around 90% found just once. Sequencing was performed on peripheral blood, taken in a trial of Ad26.COV2.S vaccine versus placebo. These receptors originate from a person between 18 and 60 years old who received the Ad26.COV2.S COVID-19 vaccine or a placebo. Both conserved end residues are part of each CDR3. The D gene is left open where the match is weak. Not all rows give a size; the values are once, few, many and, for expanded clones, a class.

size: -; J: TRBJ2-2; V: TRBV9; D: -; CDR3: CASSVELTTGELFF; DNA: TGTGCCAGCAGCGTAGAGTTGACCACCGGGGAGCTGTTTTTT
size: -; J: TRBJ2-1; V: TRBV27; D: -; CDR3: CASSFFSHSYNEQFF; DNA: TGTGCCAGCAGTTTTTTTAGTCACTCCTACAATGAGCAGTTCTTC
size: -; J: TRBJ2-5; V: TRBV6-5; D: -; CDR3: CASSSPGRQETQYF; DNA: TGTGCCAGCAGTTCCCCGGGACGCCAAGAGACCCAGTACTTC
size: -; J: TRBJ1-2; V: TRBV28; D: -; CDR3: CASSRGDYGYTF; DNA: TGTGCCAGCAGTCGTGGGGACTATGGCTACACCTTC
size: -; J: TRBJ2-7; V: TRBV5-6; D: TRBD2; CDR3: CASSPQTSGGLEQYF; DNA: TGTGCCAGCAGCCCACAGACTAGCGGGGGTCTCGAGCAGTACTTC
size: -; J: TRBJ2-2; V: TRBV10-3; D: TRBD2; CDR3: CATLRTSGKTNTGELFF; DNA: TGTGCCACCCTACGGACTAGCGGGAAAACGAACACCGGGGAGCTGTTTTTT
size: -; J: TRBJ1-2; V: TRBV29-1; D: -; CDR3: CSVYSPGGYTF; DNA: TGCAGCGTTTACAGCCCTGGGGGCTACACCTTC
size: -; J: TRBJ1-5; V: TRBV27; D: -; CDR3: CASSLMGNGRGQPQHF; DNA: TGTGCCAGCAGTTTAATGGGGAACGGTCGGGGTCAGCCCCAGCATTTT
size: -; J: TRBJ2-5; V: TRBV11-1; D: -; CDR3: CASHPVGALKETQYF; DNA: TGTGCCAGCCACCCTGTGGGAGCGCTTAAAGAGACCCAGTACTTC
size: -; J: TRBJ2-2; V: TRBV5-5; D: -; CDR3: CASQRGDLRELFF; DNA: TGTGCCTCCCAAAGGGGGGACTTACGGGAGCTGTTTTTT
size: -; J: TRBJ1-1; V: TRBV28; D: -; CDR3: CASSFPKGAYTEAFF; DNA: TGTGCCAGCAGCTTTCCTAAGGGAGCCTACACTGAAGCTTTCTTT
size: -; J: TRBJ2-7; V: TRBV9; D: -; CDR3: CASSKTTGNRIYEQYF; DNA: TGTGCCAGCAGCAAAACTACAGGGAACAGGATCTACGAGCAGTACTTC
size: -; J: TRBJ2-1; V: TRBV6-4; D: TRBD1; CDR3: CASRVDRAGNEQFF; DNA: TGTGCCAGCAGGGTGGACAGGGCTGGTAATGAGCAGTTCTTC
size: -; J: TRBJ2-7; V: TRBV6-2/TRBV6-3; D: -; CDR3: CASSDDLDYEQYF; DNA: TGTGCCAGCAGCGATGACCTCGACTACGAGCAGTACTTC
size: -; J: TRBJ2-5; V: TRBV18; D: TRBD2; CDR3: CASSPVGREETQYF; DNA: TGTGCCAGCTCACCAGTAGGGAGGGAAGAGACCCAGTACTTC
size: -; J: TRBJ1-3; V: TRBV28; D: TRBD1; CDR3: CASSPQQGNGNTIYF; DNA: TGTGCCAGCAGTCCACAACAGGGGAACGGAAACACCATATATTTT
size: once; J: TRBJ1-2; V: TRBV27; D: TRBD1; CDR3: CASSSDRANYGYTF; DNA: TGTGCCAGCAGTTCGGACAGGGCGAACTATGGCTACACCTTC
size: -; J: TRBJ2-7; V: TRBV27; D: -; CDR3: CASSSYRDSYEQYF; DNA: TGTGCCAGCAGTTCATACAGGGACTCCTACGAGCAGTACTTC
size: -; J: TRBJ1-2; V: TRBV7-9; D: TRBD1; CDR3: CASSRTGGRGRLGGYTF; DNA: TGTGCCAGCAGCCGGACAGGGGGCCGCGGTCGGCTGGGTGGCTACACCTTC
size: -; J: TRBJ2-2; V: TRBV9; D: -; CDR3: CASSDPSSNTGELFF; DNA: TGTGCCAGCAGCGATCCAAGTTCGAACACCGGGGAGCTGTTTTTT
size: -; J: TRBJ2-7; V: TRBV9; D: -; CDR3: CASSVDFPDEQYF; DNA: TGTGCCAGCAGCGTAGATTTTCCGGATGAGCAGTACTTC
size: -; J: TRBJ2-5; V: TRBV3-1/TRBV3-2; D: -; CDR3: CASSLRVGQETQYF; DNA: TGTGCCAGCAGCCTCAGGGTCGGGCAAGAGACCCAGTACTTC
size: -; J: TRBJ2-7; V: TRBV4-3; D: -; CDR3: CASSQDRTAYYEQYF; DNA: TGCGCCAGCAGCCAAGATAGAACAGCCTACTACGAGCAGTACTTC
size: -; J: TRBJ2-1; V: TRBV3-1/TRBV3-2; D: -; CDR3: CASTIGRYNEQFF; DNA: TGTGCCAGCACCATAGGACGGTACAATGAGCAGTTCTTC
size: -; J: TRBJ2-5; V: TRBV9; D: TRBD1; CDR3: CASTGLTGGTQYF; DNA: TGTGCCAGCACCGGTTTGACAGGGGGGACCCAGTACTTC
size: -; J: TRBJ1-2; V: TRBV6-5; D: -; CDR3: CASTPGSNYGYTF; DNA: TGTGCCAGCACGCCCGGGAGTAACTATGGCTACACCTTC
size: -; J: TRBJ1-6; V: TRBV7-2; D: -; CDR3: CASSPFPSYNSPLHF; DNA: TGTGCCAGCAGCCCGTTTCCCTCCTATAATTCACCCCTCCACTTT
size: -; J: TRBJ2-7; V: TRBV3-1/TRBV3-2; D: -; CDR3: CASSLPQGMGEQYF; DNA: TGTGCCAGCAGCCTGCCCCAGGGGATGGGCGAGCAGTACTTC
size: -; J: TRBJ1-5; V: TRBV28; D: -; CDR3: CASSSSFGGAYQPQHF; DNA: TGTGCCAGCAGTTCCTCCTTTGGGGGGGCCTATCAGCCCCAGCATTTT
size: -; J: TRBJ2-5; V: TRBV15; D: TRBD1; CDR3: CATSRPTGASQETQYF; DNA: TGTGCCACCAGCAGACCGACAGGGGCTAGCCAAGAGACCCAGTACTTC
size: -; J: TRBJ1-2; V: TRBV7-2; D: -; CDR3: CASSRPGGLGYTF; DNA: TGTGCCAGCTCTCGCCCGGGGGGGCTAGGCTACACCTTC
size: -; J: TRBJ2-7; V: TRBV18; D: TRBD1; CDR3: CASSPPGQGRNEQYF; DNA: TGTGCCAGCTCACCTCCGGGACAGGGGAGAAACGAGCAGTACTTC
size: once; J: TRBJ2-2; V: TRBV3-1/TRBV3-2; D: -; CDR3: CASSGQSGELFF; DNA: TGTGCCAGCAGCGGACAGTCTGGGGAGCTGTTTTTT
size: -; J: TRBJ1-6; V: TRBV7-9; D: -; CDR3: CASSLAWESDSPLHF; DNA: TGTGCCAGCAGCTTAGCTTGGGAGTCTGACTCACCCCTCCACTTT
size: -; J: TRBJ2-2; V: TRBV27; D: -; CDR3: CASRRGTRAGELFF; DNA: TGTGCCAGCAGACGAGGGACGAGGGCCGGGGAGCTGTTTTTT
size: -; J: TRBJ2-1; V: TRBV13; D: -; CDR3: CASSPRGLNNEQFF; DNA: TGTGCCAGCAGCCCTCGAGGACTAAACAATGAGCAGTTCTTC
size: few; J: TRBJ1-1; V: TRBV25-1; D: TRBD1; CDR3: CASSGAPRGVGDTEAFF; DNA: TGTGCCAGCAGTGGGGCCCCCAGGGGGGTTGGGGACACTGAAGCTTTCTTT
size: -; J: TRBJ2-1; V: TRBV7-3; D: TRBD2; CDR3: CASSSGTSGRGTYNEQFF; DNA: TGTGCCAGCAGCTCGGGGACTAGCGGGAGGGGGACCTACAATGAGCAGTTCTTC
size: -; J: TRBJ2-6; V: TRBV7-8; D: TRBD1; CDR3: CASRIRQGGSGANVLTF; DNA: TGTGCCAGCAGAATTCGACAGGGTGGCTCTGGGGCCAACGTCCTGACTTTC
size: few; J: TRBJ2-7; V: TRBV7-2; D: -; CDR3: CASSLGRVYEQYF; DNA: TGTGCCAGCAGCTTGGGCAGGGTCTACGAGCAGTACTTC
size: -; J: TRBJ2-2; V: TRBV2; D: -; CDR3: CASSGTGELFF; DNA: TGTGCCAGCAGTGGGACCGGGGAGCTGTTTTTT
size: -; J: TRBJ2-1; V: TRBV27; D: TRBD2; CDR3: CATGLAGGYNEQFF; DNA: TGTGCCACCGGCCTAGCGGGAGGTTACAATGAGCAGTTCTTC
size: -; J: TRBJ1-6; V: TRBV4-3; D: -; CDR3: CARGETWGPRNNSPLHF; DNA: TGCGCCAGAGGGGAGACTTGGGGGCCTCGTAATAATTCACCCCTCCACTTT
size: -; J: TRBJ1-5; V: TRBV7-2; D: TRBD1; CDR3: CASSHRQGAGQPQHF; DNA: TGTGCCAGCAGCCACCGACAGGGGGCGGGTCAGCCCCAGCATTTT
size: -; J: TRBJ2-5; V: TRBV9; D: -; CDR3: CASSVVPKGETQYF; DNA: TGTGCCAGCAGCGTAGTCCCTAAGGGGGAGACCCAGTACTTC
size: few; J: TRBJ1-5; V: TRBV6-6; D: TRBD1; CDR3: CASSQNRGVSNQPQHF; DNA: TGTGCCAGCAGCCAGAACAGGGGCGTTAGCAATCAGCCCCAGCATTTT
size: -; J: TRBJ2-5; V: TRBV11-2; D: TRBD2; CDR3: CASSLGGAGVQETQYF; DNA: TGTGCCAGCAGCTTAGGTGGTGCGGGAGTTCAAGAGACCCAGTACTTC
size: -; J: TRBJ2-2; V: TRBV3-1/TRBV3-2; D: -; CDR3: CASSQDSGSGAFF; DNA: TGTGCCAGCAGCCAAGATTCGGGTTCAGGCGCGTTTTTT
size: -; J: TRBJ2-1; V: TRBV19; D: TRBD2; CDR3: CASSIVAGRGNEQFF; DNA: TGTGCCAGTAGTATAGTAGCGGGACGGGGCAATGAGCAGTTCTTC
size: -; J: TRBJ2-7; V: TRBV6-5; D: -; CDR3: CASSYSQIYEQYF; DNA: TGTGCCAGCAGTTACTCTCAGATCTACGAGCAGTACTTC
size: -; J: TRBJ2-7; V: TRBV11-3; D: -; CDR3: CASSSPTNQGLGYYEQYF; DNA: TGTGCCAGCAGCTCCCCTACTAATCAGGGGCTGGGTTACTACGAGCAGTACTTC
size: -; J: TRBJ1-1; V: TRBV12-3/TRBV12-4; D: -; CDR3: CASRDYPTEAFF; DNA: TGTGCCAGCAGGGACTACCCCACTGAAGCTTTCTTT